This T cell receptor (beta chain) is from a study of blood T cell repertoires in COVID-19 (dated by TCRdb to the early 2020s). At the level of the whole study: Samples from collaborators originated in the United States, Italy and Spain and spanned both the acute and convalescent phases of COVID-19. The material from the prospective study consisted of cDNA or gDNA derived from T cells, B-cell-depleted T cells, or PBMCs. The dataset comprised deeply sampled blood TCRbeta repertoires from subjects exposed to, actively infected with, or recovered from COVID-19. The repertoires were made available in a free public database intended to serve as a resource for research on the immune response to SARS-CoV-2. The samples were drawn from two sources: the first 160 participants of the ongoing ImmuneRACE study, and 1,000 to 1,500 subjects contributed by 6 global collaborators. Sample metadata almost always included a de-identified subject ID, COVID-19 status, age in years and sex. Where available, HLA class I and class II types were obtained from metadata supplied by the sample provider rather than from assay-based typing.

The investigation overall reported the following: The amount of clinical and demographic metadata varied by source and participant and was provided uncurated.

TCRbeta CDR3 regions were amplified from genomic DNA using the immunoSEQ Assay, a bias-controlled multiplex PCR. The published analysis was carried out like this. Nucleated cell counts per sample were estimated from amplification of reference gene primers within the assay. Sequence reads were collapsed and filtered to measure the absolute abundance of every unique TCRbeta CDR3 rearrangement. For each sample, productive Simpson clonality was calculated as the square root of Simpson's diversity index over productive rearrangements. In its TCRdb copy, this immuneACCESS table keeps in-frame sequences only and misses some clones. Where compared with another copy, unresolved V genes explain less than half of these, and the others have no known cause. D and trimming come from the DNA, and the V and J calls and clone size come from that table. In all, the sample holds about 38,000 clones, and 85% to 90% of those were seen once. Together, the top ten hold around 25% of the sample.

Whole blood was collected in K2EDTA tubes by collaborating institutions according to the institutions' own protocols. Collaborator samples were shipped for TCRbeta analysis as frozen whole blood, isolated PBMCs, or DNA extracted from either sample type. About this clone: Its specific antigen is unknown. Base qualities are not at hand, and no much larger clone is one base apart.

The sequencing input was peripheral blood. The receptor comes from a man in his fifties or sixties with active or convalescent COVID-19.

Here is the DNA: TGTGCCAGCAGCCATTGGACAGGGCCGGAGGCTGGAAACACCATATATTTT. Its translation reads: CASSHWTGPEAGNTIYF. The rearranged segments are TRBV7-9 and TRBJ1-3; 8 central bases correspond to TRBD1. The germline V and J ends show losses of 5 bases and 2 bases respectively, and no gene match explains 11 bases of the junction. CDR1 and CDR2 are read off the germline V gene (reference sequence) as SEHNR and FQNEAQ. Inclusive of the bounding cysteine and phenylalanine, the CDR3 is 17 residues long. Left in the record is the CDR3 DNA by itself, 51 bases read in frame from the first base.